The present entry profiles one T cell receptor beta chain with its context. Germline lookup yields CDR1 KGHSH and CDR2 LQKENI. The CDR3 length is 12 residues. V shed 5 bases and J shed 2 bases, with 7 bases lying between them. Treatment here: some 20 received Ad26.COV2.S at low or high dose, single or two shots; five or six received placebo; per-sample allocation not given. Following the first vaccine or placebo injection, samples were taken on day 63. Cohort 1b enrolled adults aged 18-55 years in Boston. The data stem from a study of Ad26.COV2.S vaccination and SARS-CoV-2 variants. The repertoire was sequenced with immunoSEQ multiplex PCR; TCRdb's copy has only in-frame clones and lacks some. The sample consists of 300,000 to 500,000 clones, about 88% of them appearing once.

Material: peripheral blood, obtained in a trial of Ad26.COV2.S vaccine versus placebo. This receptor was taken from a person between 18 and 59 years old who received the Ad26.COV2.S COVID-19 vaccine or a placebo. The genes are TRBV18 and TRBJ2-7; D gene unclear. CDR3 in DNA: TGTGCCAGCTCATCGAATACCTACGAGCAGTACTTC. As protein: CASSSNTYEQYF.